The next 16 T cell receptor beta chains were all read from a single sample in a study of T-cell reconstitution after alpha-beta-depleted transplantation in children. Findings and limits, study-wide: By one year post-transplant, T-cell counts and diversity largely arose from T cells that were newly produced.

Unique molecular identifiers were used in preparing the TCRbeta library. Each CDR3 protein gets one entry after TCRdb re-called the PCR reads with MiXCR. The profile shows around 270,000 distinct CDR3 sequences, less than 9.5% of them singletons. These receptors are not linked to any known antigen. Sequenced here: peripheral blood, sampled 360 days after TCRalphabeta/CD19-depleted stem cell transplant. Receptors originate from a female patient between 2 and 10 years old who had a stem cell transplant for Fanconi anemia, so the T cells may come from the graft donor.

The chain links TRBV30 to TRBJ1-5; a weak D match, TRBD1 (5 bases). This CDR3 is built from 13 residues. From germline, CDR1 is GTSNPN and CDR2 SVGIG (reference sequence). V lost 1 base and J 7 bases, leaving 11 bases between the germline ends. The DNA of the CDR3 is TGTGCCTGGAGTGGGGGGACTCGGCAGCCCCAGCATTTT. Protein: CAWSGGTRQPQHF.

This clonotype has ten or more counts. The rearrangement links TRBV12-3 or TRBV12-4 to TRBJ1-2; D is possibly TRBD1 (6 bases). There are 12 residues in the CDR3. V was shortened by 3 bases and J by 12 bases, with 14 bases between the two germline ends. The CDR3, as DNA: TGTGCCAGCAGTTTGGAGGGGGAAGCTCACACCTTC. Its protein is CASSLEGEAHTF.

This clonotype was recorded at least ten times. V usage is TRBV28 and J usage is TRBJ2-3; TRBD1 is a possible D gene (6 bases). This CDR3 region has 15 residues. Germline V gives CDR1 MDHEN, CDR2 SYDVKM. V shed 4 bases and J shed 5 bases, with 16 bases lying between them. The CDR3 region is CASSSTGRAQDTQYF. DNA for the CDR3: TGTGCCAGCAGTTCGACAGGTAGGGCCCAAGATACGCAGTATTTT.

This clonotype was picked up many times. This chain uses TRBV5-1 with TRBJ1-1; D might be TRBD1 (5 bases). Germline assignment: CDR1 SGHRS and CDR2 YFSETQ. CDR3 length equals 16 residues. Trimming cost V 2 bases and J 5 bases, with 19 bases left between them. The CDR3 sequence is CASSFSRNPGGTEAFF. In nucleotides, the CDR3 is TGCGCCAGCAGCTTTTCTCGGAACCCGGGGGGAACTGAAGCTTTCTTT.

This clonotype occurred many times. The V gene is TRBV5-5, the J gene TRBJ2-7; D is undetermined. V was shortened by 2 bases and J by 4 bases, with 10 bases between the two germline ends. Looked up from germline, CDR1 is SGHKS and CDR2 is YYEKEE (reference sequence). The CDR3 contains 13 residues. The CDR3 DNA sequence: TGTGCCAGCAGCTTAACAGACCGGTACGAGCAGTACGTC. Protein product: CASSLTDRYEQYV.

The gene calls are TRBV24-1 and TRBJ2-2; 8 bases line up with TRBD1. The CDR3 has 15 residues. Unmatched junction bases numbered 3, after V lost 4 bases and J lost 3 bases. Per the germline V gene, CDR1 is KGHDR and CDR2 is SFDVKD. CDR3 residues: CATSERTGHTGELFF. The DNA of the CDR3 is TGTGCCACCAGTGAACGGACAGGGCACACCGGGGAGCTGTTTTTT.

There are many counts of this clonotype. The chain employs TRBV12-3 or TRBV12-4 and TRBJ2-1; D ambiguous. The CDR3 loop spans 14 amino acids. With 6 bases removed from V and 5 bases from J, the gap between germline ends came to 14 bases. The CDR3 bases are TGTGCCAGCAGAATACTTGGGTTCAACAATGAGCAGTTCTTC. Its protein is CASRILGFNNEQFF.

The rearrangement links TRBV7-2 to TRBJ2-5; a possible D gene is TRBD1 (5 bases). V was clipped by 4 bases and J by 4 bases, with 13 bases between them. Germline assignment: CDR1 SGHTA and CDR2 FQGNSA. CDR3 length equals 14 residues. The CDR3 here is CASSYQGLGETQYF. CDR3 DNA sequence: TGTGCCAGCAGCTATCAGGGATTAGGAGAGACCCAGTACTTC.

This clonotype turned up a few times. J is TRBJ2-1 and V is TRBV6-2 or TRBV6-3, with 8 bases identical to TRBD1. This CDR3 region has 17 residues. The germline V gene has CDR1 MNHEY and CDR2 SVGEGT. V gave up 0 bases and J gave up 8 bases; unmatched junction bases: 12. CDR3 nucleotides: TGTGCCAGCAGTTACTCCGGCAGGGGGCTCCCTCGTGATGAGCAGTTCTTC. Residues: CASSYSGRGLPRDEQFF.

This clonotype was recorded many times. The rearrangement uses TRBV20-1 and TRBJ1-2, with D possibly matching TRBD1 (5 bases). CDR3 size: 11 residues. V lost 8 bases and J 2 bases, leaving 9 bases between the germline ends. Germline CDR1 is DFQATT and CDR2 is SNEGSKA (reference sequence). The CDR3 DNA is TGCAGTTTCAAGGGGAACTATGGCTACACCTTC. It encodes CSFKGNYGYTF.

V and J are TRBV5-1 and TRBJ2-3; TRBD1 aligns across 7 bases. V trimming: 4 bases; J trimming: 4 bases; junction bases outside the gene matches: 18. Germline V gives CDR1 SGHRS, CDR2 YFSETQ. The CDR3 has 18 residues. The CDR3 protein is CASSPRTGGDFWADTQYF. Written as DNA, the CDR3 is TGCGCCAGCAGCCCCCGGACAGGCGGTGATTTTTGGGCAGATACGCAGTATTTT.

This clonotype was detected ten times or more. The rearrangement links TRBV10-3 to TRBJ1-1, with 7 bases aligning to TRBD1. V lost 10 bases and J lost 0; bases outside the gene matches: 8. The CDR3 has 14 residues. Per germline, CDR1 ENHRY and CDR2 SYGVKD. The CDR3 nucleotides are TGTGCCACCGGGACAGATCCTATGAACACTGAAGCTTTCTTT. This translates into CATGTDPMNTEAFF.

This clonotype has a handful of counts. CDR3 DNA: TGTGCCAGCAGTTACCAGACCTACGAGCAGTACGTC. Amino acids: CASSYQTYEQYV. The V and J genes are TRBV13 and TRBJ2-7; the D is unclear. Deletions cut 6 bases from V and 2 bases from J, with 8 bases between. This CDR3 comprises 12 residues. Germline V gene sequence: CDR1 PRHDT, CDR2 FYEKMQ (reference sequence).

This clonotype showed up many times. The chain uses TRBV12-3 or TRBV12-4 and TRBJ1-2, with a weak D call TRBD1 (5 bases). The V end was cut by 5 bases, the J end by 4 bases, with 17 bases between. This CDR3 is built from 15 residues. CDR3 amino acids: CASSRLRQPFYGYTF. The DNA of the CDR3 is TGTGCCAGCAGTCGACTAAGACAGCCGTTCTATGGCTACACCTTC.

The sample holds many counts of this clonotype. The CDR3 spells CATGQEYYEQYF. The CDR3 region has the DNA TGTGCCACGGGACAGGAGTACTACGAGCAGTACTTC. The chain joins TRBV7-9 to TRBJ2-7; 8 nucleotides agree with TRBD1. V lost 10 bases and J lost 3; bases outside the gene matches: 5. Germline V gene sequence: CDR1 SEHNR, CDR2 FQNEAQ (reference sequence). The CDR3 length is 12 residues.

CDR3 coding DNA: TGCGCCAGCAGCCGGGGACTAGTCAGTTCAGAGACCCAGTACTTC. This translates into CASSRGLVSSETQYF. The chain joins TRBV4-1 to TRBJ2-5; TRBD2 matches 8 bases. The germline V gene encodes CDR1 MGHRA and CDR2 YSYEKL. V was clipped by 4 bases and J by 4 bases; unmatched bases: 8. The CDR3 extends over 15 amino acids.